One T cell receptor beta chain is described in this entry. This clonotype was seen a handful of times. The clone's antigen remains unknown. Per-nucleotide qualities are absent, and no much larger clonotype sits a single base away. These data belong to a study of post-analysis software for immune sequencing data (dated by TCRdb to 2015 to 2017). Some background on the complete study: Disease courses on record covered relapsing-remitting, secondary progressive and progressive-relapsing multiple sclerosis, though some patients had no subtype annotation. The multiple sclerosis patient repertoires were compared with roughly twelve previously published healthy control repertoires from donors aged roughly 6 to 27 years. A subset of samples was prepared in parallel using single-end sample barcoding, then pooled and co-amplified after Illumina adapter ligation.

The junction carries 16 bases between V and J, which are trimmed by 4 bases and 4 bases respectively. CDR1 and CDR2, per the germline V gene, are SQVTM and ANQGSEA. The CDR3 starts with the cysteine, ends with the phenylalanine, and has 14 residues. The read is trimmed to its CDR3 DNA, 42 bases read in frame from base 1. Library preparation used PCR. Sequencing used an Illumina HiSeq 2500. To reduce PCR and sequencing biases, unique molecular identifiers were built into the TCR beta cDNA libraries. About 0.5 million cDNA molecules were obtained for every 1 to 10 million input T cells, so each molecule roughly corresponded to one T cell. The patient libraries were prepared and sequenced with the same protocol used for the earlier healthy control dataset. Within a given batch, samples were prepared together, multiplexed and sequenced on the same HiSeq lane. The published analysis was carried out like this. MIGEC was used to process the raw barcoded reads, and molecular identifier groups with only a single read were discarded before consensus assembly and CDR3 extraction. VDJtools was used for post-analysis of the clonotype tables, with diversity normalized by down-sampling every dataset to the smallest sample size. To correct batch-related cross-sample contamination, repertoire overlap clustering matched CDR3 amino acid sequences but not nucleotide sequences. The public sequencing data were trimmed at Q25 with fastp and processed into clonotypes with MiXCR by TCRdb, which kept only in-frame beta chains. Rows merge per CDR3 protein into single entries with the most common DNA and genes. The V and J calls and clone size come from TCRdb's table, not from the authors' own analysis. A total of roughly 700,000 distinct CDR3 sequences appear in this sample, about 27% of them only once. The ten largest clones take up more than 0.45% of the sample.

To demonstrate the VDJtools post-analysis software, the study profiled TCR beta repertoires from the peripheral blood of around 13 young patients with multiple sclerosis. The multiple sclerosis patients were children and adolescents ranging in age from roughly 6 to 15 years. General study outcomes and caveats: The multiple sclerosis patient group was slightly younger than the control group. Direct clustering with F measure showed strong co-clustering of samples prepared in the same batch, prompting a batch-effect correction. Roughly 5 TRBV segments, including TRBV5-6, TRBV5-1 and TRBV20-1, were significantly more frequent in patients than controls. Compared with controls, multiple sclerosis patients had significantly lower normalized Chao1 diversity, a finding suggesting substantial peripheral T-cell clonal expansion.

Sequencing input: blood. The chain was built from TRBV29-1 and TRBJ2-5; TRBD1 is a weak D gene call, 6 bases matching. The clonotype originates from a girl aged 5-17 years with multiple sclerosis. CDR3 protein: CSVGRGRGPETQYF. The DNA reads as follows: TGCAGCGTTGGTAGGGGCAGGGGCCCAGAGACCCAGTACTTC.